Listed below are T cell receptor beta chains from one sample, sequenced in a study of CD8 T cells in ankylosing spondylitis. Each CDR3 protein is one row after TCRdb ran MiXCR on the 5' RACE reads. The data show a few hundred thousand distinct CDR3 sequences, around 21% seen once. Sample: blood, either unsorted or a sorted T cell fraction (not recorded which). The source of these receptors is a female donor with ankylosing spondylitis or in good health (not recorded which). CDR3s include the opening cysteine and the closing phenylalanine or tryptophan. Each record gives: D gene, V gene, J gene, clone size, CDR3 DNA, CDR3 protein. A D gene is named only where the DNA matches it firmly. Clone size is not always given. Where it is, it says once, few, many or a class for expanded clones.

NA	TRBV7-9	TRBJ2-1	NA	TGTGCCAGCAGCTTAGGCTCCTACTACAATGAGCAGTTCTTC	CASSLGSYYNEQFF
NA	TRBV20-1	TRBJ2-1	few	TGCAGTGCTAGGGTGGTCGGTGAGCAGTTCTTC	CSARVVGEQFF
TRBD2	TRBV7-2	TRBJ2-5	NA	TGTGCCAGCAGCTTAGTGGGCGGGAGGGCCCGGGAGACCCAGTACTTC	CASSLVGGRARETQYF
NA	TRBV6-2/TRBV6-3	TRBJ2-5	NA	TGTGCCAGCAGTCGCTCTCCTCCGGAGACCCAGTACTTC	CASSRSPPETQYF
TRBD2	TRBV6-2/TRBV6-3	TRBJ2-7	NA	TGTGCCTGCCGAGGACTAGCGGGAGGGCCGTTCCAGTACGAGCAGTACTTC	CACRGLAGGPFQYEQYF
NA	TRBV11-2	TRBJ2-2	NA	TGTGCCAGCCAACCGGGACGGAACACCGGGGAGCTGTTTTTT	CASQPGRNTGELFF
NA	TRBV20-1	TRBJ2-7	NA	TGCAGTGGGCAGGGGACGACCTACGAGCAGTACTTC	CSGQGTTYEQYF
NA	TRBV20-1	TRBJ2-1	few	TGCAGTGCTGGGGGCTCCTACAATGAGCAGTTCTTC	CSAGGSYNEQFF
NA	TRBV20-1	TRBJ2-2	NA	TGCAGTGCTAGACGGGAGACCACCGGGGAGCTGTTTTTT	CSARRETTGELFF
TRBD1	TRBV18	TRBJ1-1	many	TGTGCCAGCTCACCAGGACAGGGTGTCATGAACACTGAAGCTTTCTTT	CASSPGQGVMNTEAFF
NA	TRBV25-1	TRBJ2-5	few	TGTGCCAGCACCGACAGTATTGAGGAGACCCAGTACTTC	CASTDSIEETQYF
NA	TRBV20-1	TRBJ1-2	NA	TGCAGTGCTAGAGATAGGGAGGGGCAGAACTATGGCTACACCTTC	CSARDREGQNYGYTF
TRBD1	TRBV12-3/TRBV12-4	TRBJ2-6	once	TGTACCAGCAGTTTAGCCGCGACAGGGGTGGCTGGGGCCAACGTCCTGACTTTC	CTSSLAATGVAGANVLTF
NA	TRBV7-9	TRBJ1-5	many	TGTGCCAGCAGCTTAGAAGGGGGAGGCAATCAGCCCCAGCATTTT	CASSLEGGGNQPQHF
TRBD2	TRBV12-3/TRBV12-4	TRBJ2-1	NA	TGTGCCAGCAACCATATACTAGCGGAGTACAATGAGCATTTCTTC	CASNHILAEYNEHFF
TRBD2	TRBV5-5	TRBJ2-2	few	TGTGCCAGCAGTCTTCTCCTGGACGGGAGGTCAAGAACCGGGGAGCTGTTTTTT	CASSLLLDGRSRTGELFF
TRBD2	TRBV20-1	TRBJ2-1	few	TGCAGTGCTGAATGGCGGGAGCGGTTTATAGATGAGCAGTTCTTC	CSAEWRERFIDEQFF
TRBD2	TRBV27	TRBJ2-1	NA	TGTGCCAGCAGTCGAGGACTAGCGGGACGATCTGAGCAGTTCTTC	CASSRGLAGRSEQFF
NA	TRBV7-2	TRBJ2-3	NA	TGTGCCAGCAGCTTAACGAGGCGGGGAAGAACAGATACGCAGTATTTT	CASSLTRRGRTDTQYF
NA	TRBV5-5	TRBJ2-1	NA	TGTGCCAGCAGCTCACCGCAGGGGTTGGAGTTCTTC	CASSSPQGLEFF
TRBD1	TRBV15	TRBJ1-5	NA	TGTGCCACCAGCGCGGGACAGGATAGCAATCAGCCCCAGCATTTT	CATSAGQDSNQPQHF
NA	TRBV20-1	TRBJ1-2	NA	TGCAGTGCCGGACAAGCCGAAGACCTCTATGGCTACACCTTC	CSAGQAEDLYGYTF
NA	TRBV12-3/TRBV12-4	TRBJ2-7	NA	TGTGCCAGCAGAACACGGGGGAACGAGCAGTACTTC	CASRTRGNEQYF
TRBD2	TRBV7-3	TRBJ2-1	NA	TGTGCCAGCAGCAAAAGGGCGGGACTAGTTGGAGATGAGCAGTTCTTC	CASSKRAGLVGDEQFF
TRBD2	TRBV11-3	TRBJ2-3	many	TGTGCCAGCAGTTGGGGAGGGGATCTGGTAGAAGATACGCAGTATTTT	CASSWGGDLVEDTQYF
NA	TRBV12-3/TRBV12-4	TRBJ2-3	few	TGTGCCAGCACTTGGGGGGAGCTCTTAGAGGGTACGCAGTATTTT	CASTWGELLEGTQYF
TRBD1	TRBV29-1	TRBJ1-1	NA	TGCAGCGTTGAAAGGACAGGGCCATGGGCTGAAGCTTTCTTT	CSVERTGPWAEAFF
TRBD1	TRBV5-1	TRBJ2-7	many	TGCGCCAGCAGCTTACCGGGACAGGCAAGCTACGAGCAGTACTTC	CASSLPGQASYEQYF
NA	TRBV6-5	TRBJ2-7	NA	TGTGCCAGCAGTTACAACAGGGATACGAACGAGCAGTACTTC	CASSYNRDTNEQYF
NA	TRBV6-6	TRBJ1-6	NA	TGTGCCAGCAGTTACTCGCCCGGGCCACCCCTCCACTTT	CASSYSPGPPLHF
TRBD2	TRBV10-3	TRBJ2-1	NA	TGTGCCATCGGGGATAGCGGGAGGGTTGATGAGCAGTTCTTC	CAIGDSGRVDEQFF
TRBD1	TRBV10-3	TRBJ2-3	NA	TGTGCCATCAGTGCCCGACAGGGGAAGACAGATACGCAGTATTTT	CAISARQGKTDTQYF
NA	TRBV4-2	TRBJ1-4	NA	TGTGCCAGCAGCCAGGGCCGAATCAGGGAAAGAAGAGGGAATGAAAAACTGTTTTTT	CASSQGRIRERRGNEKLFF
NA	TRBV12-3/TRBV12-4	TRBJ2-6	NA	TGTGCCAGCAGCGACCGGGACCGATACTCTGGGGCCAACGTCCTGACTTTC	CASSDRDRYSGANVLTF
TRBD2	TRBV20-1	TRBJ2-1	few	TGCAGTGCTAGAGATCGGTTTCCCGGGAGGTCCTACAATGAGCAGTTCTTC	CSARDRFPGRSYNEQFF
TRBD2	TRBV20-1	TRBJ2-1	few	TGCAGTTGCCCAGGGACGGGAGGTCATTACAATGAGCAGTTCTTC	CSCPGTGGHYNEQFF
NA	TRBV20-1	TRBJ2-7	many	TGCAGTGCTTCCCCCCGGGTCGCTGCGGGCGAGCAGTACTTC	CSASPRVAAGEQYF
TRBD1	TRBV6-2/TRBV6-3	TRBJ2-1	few	TGTGCCAGCAGTTACCAAGGCGGCCAGGGGGCTACCCCGAGCAACAATGAGCAGTTCTTC	CASSYQGGQGATPSNNEQFF
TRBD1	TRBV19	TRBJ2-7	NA	TGTGCCAGTAGAACGCAGGGGGCTTCCTACGAGCAGTACTTC	CASRTQGASYEQYF
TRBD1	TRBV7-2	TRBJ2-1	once	TGTGCCAGCAGCTACCGGGACAGGGACAATGAGCAGTTCTTC	CASSYRDRDNEQFF
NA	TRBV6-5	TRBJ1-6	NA	TGTGCCAGCAGTCGTGCCCTCCCCCATTCACCCCTCCACTTT	CASSRALPHSPLHF
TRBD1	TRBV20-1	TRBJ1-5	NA	TGCAGTGCTAGGGGCGACAGGGCCGGTCAGCCCCAGCATTTT	CSARGDRAGQPQHF
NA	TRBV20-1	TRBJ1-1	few	TGCAGTGCTAGAGGGCCGGGGGCCTACACTGAAGCTTTCTTT	CSARGPGAYTEAFF
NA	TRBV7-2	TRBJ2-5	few	TGTGCCAGCAGCTTAGTTCCAGGGCTCCAAGAGACCCAGTACTTC	CASSLVPGLQETQYF